The rows below give T cell receptor beta chains drawn from one sample of a study of blood T cell repertoires in COVID-19. This table comes from immunoSEQ multiplex PCR, and its TCRdb copy is limited to in-frame clones, with some not included. Altogether over 150,000 clones are present, approximately 91% being singletons, with the ten largest covering 0.45% to 0.65%. Sequenced: peripheral blood. These receptors were obtained from a man aged 50 or older with acute or convalescent COVID-19. Both conserved end residues are part of each CDR3. D genes are given only for firm matches. The size of a clone is reported for some rows only, either as once, few or many, or as a class for expanded clones.

clone size	D gene	V gene	J gene	CDR3 protein	CDR3 DNA
once	NA	TRBV10-2	TRBJ2-5	CASSVGGQETQYF	TGCGCCAGCAGTGTCGGGGGACAAGAGACCCAGTACTTC
few	NA	TRBV5-1	TRBJ2-7	CASSLASHLDEQYF	TGCGCCAGCAGCTTGGCCTCACATCTCGACGAGCAGTACTTC
NA	TRBD2	TRBV5-1	TRBJ2-7	CASSLAGTSGGSSYEQYF	TGCGCCAGCAGCTTGGCCGGGACTAGCGGGGGGAGCTCCTACGAGCAGTACTTC
few	TRBD1	TRBV4-3	TRBJ1-2	CASSEEAGQVRNGYTF	TGCGCCAGCAGCGAAGAAGCTGGACAGGTTAGGAATGGCTACACCTTC
NA	NA	TRBV27	TRBJ2-7	CASRDTRGYEQYF	TGTGCCAGCAGAGACACCCGGGGGTACGAGCAGTACTTC
NA	NA	TRBV28	TRBJ1-5	CASSLSGLLQPQHF	TGTGCCAGCAGTTTGTCGGGGTTGCTACAGCCCCAGCATTTT
NA	NA	TRBV5-4	TRBJ1-6	CASSLDGDSPLHF	TGTGCCAGCAGCTTGGACGGGGATTCACCCCTCCACTTT
NA	TRBD1	TRBV5-1	TRBJ2-2	CASTGTGGRAGELFF	TGCGCCAGCACCGGGACAGGGGGCCGGGCCGGGGAGCTGTTTTTT
NA	NA	TRBV19	TRBJ1-1	CASSIPFQNTEAFF	TGTGCCAGTAGTATACCATTCCAGAACACTGAAGCTTTCTTT
NA	NA	TRBV10-3	TRBJ2-1	CAISDKLRGNEQFF	TGTGCCATCAGCGACAAGCTACGGGGTAATGAGCAGTTCTTC
NA	TRBD2	TRBV27	TRBJ2-1	CASRSQVASGNEQFF	TGTGCCAGCAGATCCCAGGTGGCTAGCGGGAATGAGCAGTTCTTC
once	NA	TRBV28	TRBJ2-7	CASSLQEGFHEQYF	TGTGCCAGCAGCTTACAGGAGGGGTTCCACGAGCAGTACTTC
NA	TRBD2	TRBV3-1/TRBV3-2	TRBJ2-2	CASSRMGASGTGELFF	TGTGCCAGCAGCCGAATGGGAGCTAGCGGGACCGGGGAGCTGTTTTTT
NA	NA	TRBV5-1	TRBJ2-1	CASSLAPDTPSSYNEQFF	TGCGCCAGCAGCTTGGCCCCCGACACGCCGAGCTCCTACAATGAGCAGTTCTTC
NA	NA	TRBV5-1	TRBJ2-7	CASSPDNSYEQYF	TGCGCCAGCAGCCCGGACAACTCCTACGAGCAGTACTTC
NA	TRBD1	TRBV7-7	TRBJ2-3	CASSARDRDTDTQYF	TGTGCCAGCAGCGCCCGGGACAGGGACACAGATACGCAGTATTTT
NA	TRBD1	TRBV11-1	TRBJ2-2	CASSHTGTADTGELFF	TGTGCCAGCAGCCACACCGGGACAGCCGACACCGGGGAGCTGTTTTTT
once	TRBD1	TRBV2	TRBJ2-7	CASSEQGVVYEQYF	TGTGCCAGCAGTGAGCAGGGGGTTGTCTACGAGCAGTACTTC
NA	TRBD1	TRBV3-1/TRBV3-2	TRBJ1-2	CASTWGQGAGYGYTF	TGTGCCAGCACCTGGGGACAGGGGGCAGGATATGGCTACACCTTC
NA	TRBD1	TRBV9	TRBJ2-7	CASSVVGTGAGEQYF	TGTGCCAGCAGCGTCGTTGGGACAGGGGCCGGAGAGCAGTACTTC
NA	NA	TRBV4-1	TRBJ1-2	CASSQDRGEGYGYTF	TGCGCCAGCAGCCAAGATCGAGGGGAGGGCTATGGCTACACCTTC
NA	TRBD1	TRBV7-3	TRBJ1-6	CASSSKPRTGSNSPLHF	TGTGCCAGCAGCTCAAAGCCTAGGACAGGGAGTAATTCACCCCTCCACTTT
NA	TRBD2	TRBV5-6	TRBJ2-2	CASSGLAGVTGELFF	TGTGCCAGCAGCGGACTAGCGGGGGTCACCGGGGAGCTGTTTTTT
NA	TRBD1	TRBV4-1	TRBJ1-6	CASSQGQGATMFSYNSPLHF	TGCGCCAGCAGCCAAGGACAGGGGGCGACGATGTTCTCCTATAATTCACCCCTCCACTTT
NA	NA	TRBV18	TRBJ1-4	CASSRETGFGEKLFF	TGTGCCAGCTCACGAGAAACAGGGTTTGGTGAAAAACTGTTTTTT
NA	NA	TRBV19	TRBJ2-2	CASSMSGEATGELFF	TGTGCCAGTAGTATGTCGGGGGAAGCTACCGGGGAGCTGTTTTTT
NA	TRBD1	TRBV5-4	TRBJ2-7	CASSASPGQGDEQYF	TGTGCCAGCAGCGCTTCTCCGGGACAGGGGGACGAGCAGTACTTC
NA	TRBD1	TRBV19	TRBJ1-1	CASKRDRAGTEAFF	TGTGCCAGCAAAAGGGACAGGGCAGGAACTGAAGCTTTCTTT
few	TRBD1	TRBV28	TRBJ1-2	CASSPLDREYGYTF	TGTGCCAGCAGTCCCCTGGACAGGGAATATGGCTACACCTTC
NA	NA	TRBV9	TRBJ2-7	CASSVLNCSSYEQYF	TGTGCCAGCAGCGTCCTCAACTGTTCTTCCTACGAGCAGTACTTC
NA	NA	TRBV7-8	TRBJ2-3	CASSFVVAADTQYF	TGTGCCAGCAGCTTTGTCGTCGCGGCAGATACGCAGTATTTT
NA	NA	TRBV28	TRBJ1-5	CASIPGGTYNQPQHF	TGTGCCAGCATCCCGGGAGGGACCTACAATCAGCCCCAGCATTTT
NA	NA	TRBV7-2	TRBJ2-1	CASSLASGSSYNEQFF	TGTGCCAGCAGCTTAGCTAGCGGAAGCTCCTACAATGAGCAGTTCTTC
NA	NA	TRBV19	TRBJ1-5	CASSMADSQNQPQHF	TGTGCCAGTAGTATGGCGGACAGCCAAAATCAGCCCCAGCATTTT
NA	TRBD1	TRBV27	TRBJ1-4	CASSLWTGGVEKLFF	TGTGCCAGCAGTTTATGGACAGGGGGCGTTGAAAAACTGTTTTTT
NA	NA	TRBV19	TRBJ2-5	CASSIRETQYF	TGTGCCAGTAGTATACGAGAGACCCAGTACTTC